The 2 T cell receptor beta chains below all came from one sample that was sequenced in a study of technical replicates of blood from several donors. The assay was immunoSEQ multiplex PCR, and TCRdb's table has in-frame clones only and misses some. The table has fewer than 70,000 clones, 86% seen once; the top ten hold approximately 5%. Input material: PBMCs. These receptors were taken from a human donor in good health. Some clones in this sample may be carry-over from other donors' samples.

This clone was picked up a small number of times. The V call is TRBV21-1, the J call TRBJ1-5. TRBV21-1 is an annotated pseudogene. The CDR3 length is 19 residues. The CDR3 loop reads CASSKGGVGEKVAGQPQHF. CDR3 DNA sequence: TGTGCCAGCAGCAAAGGGGGAGTGGGTGAAAAGGTGGCTGGACAGCCCCAGCATTTT.

This chain joins TRBV4-3 and TRBJ2-7; a weak D match, TRBD2 (5 bases). Germline assignment: CDR1 LGHNA and CDR2 YSLEER. V was trimmed by 0 bases and J by 5 bases, leaving 8 bases between them. CDR3 size: 13 residues. This CDR3 is CASSQDHGDEQYF. The CDR3 bases are TGCGCCAGCAGCCAAGACCACGGGGACGAGCAGTACTTC.